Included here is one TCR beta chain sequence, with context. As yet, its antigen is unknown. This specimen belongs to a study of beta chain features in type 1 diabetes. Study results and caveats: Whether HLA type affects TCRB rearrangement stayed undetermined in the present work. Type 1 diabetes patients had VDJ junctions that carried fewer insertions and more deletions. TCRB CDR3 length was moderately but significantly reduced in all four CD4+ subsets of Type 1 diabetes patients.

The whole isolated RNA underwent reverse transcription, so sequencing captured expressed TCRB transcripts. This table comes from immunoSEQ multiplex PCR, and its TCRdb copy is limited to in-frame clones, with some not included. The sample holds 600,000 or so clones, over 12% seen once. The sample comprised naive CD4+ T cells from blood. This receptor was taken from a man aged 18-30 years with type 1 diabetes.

The CDR3 loop reads CASSPSSGGRYEQYF. For the CDR3, the DNA is TGTGCCAGCAGTCCCTCTAGCGGGGGCCGCTACGAGCAGTACTTC. J is TRBJ2-7 and V is TRBV9; TRBD2 matches 10 bases. The V gene end was trimmed by 5 bases and the J gene end by 3 bases; junction bases not matched to a gene: 8. This CDR3 spans 15 amino acids. Germline lookup yields CDR1 SGDLS and CDR2 YYNGEE.